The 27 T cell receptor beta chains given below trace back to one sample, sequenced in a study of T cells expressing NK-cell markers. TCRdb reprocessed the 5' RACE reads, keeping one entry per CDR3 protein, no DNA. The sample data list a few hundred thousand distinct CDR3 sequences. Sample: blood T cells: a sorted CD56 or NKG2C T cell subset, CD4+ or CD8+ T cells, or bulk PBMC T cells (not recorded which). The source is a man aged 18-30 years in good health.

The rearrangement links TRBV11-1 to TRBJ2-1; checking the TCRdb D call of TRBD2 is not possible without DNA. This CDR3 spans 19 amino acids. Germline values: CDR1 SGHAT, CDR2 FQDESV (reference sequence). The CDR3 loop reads CASSLNLGLRLAGVNEQFF.

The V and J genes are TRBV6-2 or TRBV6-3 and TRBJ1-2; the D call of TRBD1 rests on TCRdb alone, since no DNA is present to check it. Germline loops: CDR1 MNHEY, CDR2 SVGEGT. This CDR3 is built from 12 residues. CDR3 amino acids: CATAQGSYGYTF.

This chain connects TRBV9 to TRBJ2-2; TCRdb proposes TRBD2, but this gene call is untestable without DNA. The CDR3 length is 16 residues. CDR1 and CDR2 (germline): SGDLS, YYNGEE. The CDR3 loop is CASSVGAGEGTGELFF.

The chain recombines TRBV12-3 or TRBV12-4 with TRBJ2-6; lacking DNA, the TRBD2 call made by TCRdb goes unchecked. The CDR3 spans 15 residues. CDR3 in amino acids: CASSPRASGANVLTF.

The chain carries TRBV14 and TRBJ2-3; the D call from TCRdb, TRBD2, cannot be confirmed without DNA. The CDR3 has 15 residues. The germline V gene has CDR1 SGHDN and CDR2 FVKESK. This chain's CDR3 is CASSHRLAGEDTQYF.

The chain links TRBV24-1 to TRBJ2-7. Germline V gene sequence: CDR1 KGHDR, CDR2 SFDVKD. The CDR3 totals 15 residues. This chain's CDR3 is CATSDSNNYSYEQYF.

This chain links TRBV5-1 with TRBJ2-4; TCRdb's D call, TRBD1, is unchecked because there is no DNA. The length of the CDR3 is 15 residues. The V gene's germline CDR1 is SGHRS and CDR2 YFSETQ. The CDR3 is CASSIQGGAKNIQYF.

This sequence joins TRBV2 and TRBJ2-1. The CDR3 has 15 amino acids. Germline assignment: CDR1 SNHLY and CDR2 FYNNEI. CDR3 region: CASEKDRSSYNEQFF.

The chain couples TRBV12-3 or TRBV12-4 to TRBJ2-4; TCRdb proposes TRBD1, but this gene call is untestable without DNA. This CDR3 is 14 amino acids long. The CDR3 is CASSFPGGADIQYF.

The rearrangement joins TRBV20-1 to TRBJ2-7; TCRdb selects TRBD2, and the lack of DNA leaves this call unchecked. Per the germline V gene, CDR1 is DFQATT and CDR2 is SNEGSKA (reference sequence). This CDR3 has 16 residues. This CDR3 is CSASKGGARILREQYF.

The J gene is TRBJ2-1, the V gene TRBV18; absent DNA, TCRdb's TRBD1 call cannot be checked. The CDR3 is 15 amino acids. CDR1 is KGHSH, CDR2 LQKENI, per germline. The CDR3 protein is CASSPPGGLDNEQFF.

The CDR3 sequence: CASSLPIVGRGKSYNEQFF. J is TRBJ2-1 and V is TRBV5-1; no DNA is available, so the TRBD1 call from TCRdb remains unchecked. This CDR3 is 19 amino acids long. CDR1 and CDR2 from the germline V gene are SGHRS and YFSETQ.

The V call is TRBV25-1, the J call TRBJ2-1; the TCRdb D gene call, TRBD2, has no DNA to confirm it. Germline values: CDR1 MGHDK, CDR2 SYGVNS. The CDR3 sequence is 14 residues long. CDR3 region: CASSIFSGSNEQFF.

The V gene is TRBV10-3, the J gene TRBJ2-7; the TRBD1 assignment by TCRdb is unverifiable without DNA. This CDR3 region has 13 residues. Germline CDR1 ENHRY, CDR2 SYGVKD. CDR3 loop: CAISGDSSYEQYF.

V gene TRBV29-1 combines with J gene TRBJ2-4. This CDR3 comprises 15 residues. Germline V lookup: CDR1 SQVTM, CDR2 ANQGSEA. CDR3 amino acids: CSGHWGYEAKNIQYF.

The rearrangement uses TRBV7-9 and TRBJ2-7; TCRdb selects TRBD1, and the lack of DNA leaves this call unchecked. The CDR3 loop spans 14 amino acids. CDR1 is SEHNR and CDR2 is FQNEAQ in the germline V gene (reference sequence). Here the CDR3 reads CAGSSRDANDEQYF.

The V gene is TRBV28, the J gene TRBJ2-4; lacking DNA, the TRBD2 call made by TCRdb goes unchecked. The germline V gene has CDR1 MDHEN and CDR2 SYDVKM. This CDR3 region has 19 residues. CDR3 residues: CASSLYGGLPSEAKNIQYF.

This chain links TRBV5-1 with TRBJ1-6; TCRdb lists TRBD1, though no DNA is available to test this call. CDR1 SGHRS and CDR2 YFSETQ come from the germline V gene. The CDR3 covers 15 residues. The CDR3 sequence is CASSPGQGLHSPLHF.

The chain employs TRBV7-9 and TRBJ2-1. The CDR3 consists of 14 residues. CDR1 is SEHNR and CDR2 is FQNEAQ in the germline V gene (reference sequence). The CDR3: CASSLDRQHNEQFF.

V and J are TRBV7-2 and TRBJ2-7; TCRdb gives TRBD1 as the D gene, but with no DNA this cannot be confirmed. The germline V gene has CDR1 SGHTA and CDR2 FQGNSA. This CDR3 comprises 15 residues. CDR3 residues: CASSRDRGNSYEQYF. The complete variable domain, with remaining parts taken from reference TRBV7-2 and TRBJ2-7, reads GAGVSQSPSNKVTEKGKDVELRCDPISGHTALYWYRQSLGQGLEFLIYFQGNSAPDKSGLPSDRFSAERTGGSVSTLTIQRTQQEDSAVYLCASSRDRGNSYEQYFGPGTRLTVT.

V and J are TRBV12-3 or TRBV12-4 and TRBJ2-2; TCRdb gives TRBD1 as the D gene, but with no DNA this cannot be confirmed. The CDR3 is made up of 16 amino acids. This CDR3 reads CASSTRGQGAAGELFF.

This chain's CDR3 is CASSLVRQSGELFF. The chain carries TRBV28 and TRBJ2-2. Per the germline V gene, CDR1 is MDHEN and CDR2 is SYDVKM. The length of the CDR3 is 14 residues.

This CDR3 is CASSLAGGLRIDRELFF. This chain connects TRBV5-1 to TRBJ2-2; TCRdb calls TRBD2, which cannot be checked without DNA. The CDR3 length is 17 residues. CDR1 is SGHRS and CDR2 is YFSETQ in the germline V gene.

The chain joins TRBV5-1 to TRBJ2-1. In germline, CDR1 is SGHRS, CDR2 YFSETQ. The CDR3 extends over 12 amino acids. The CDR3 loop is CASSADVIGQFF. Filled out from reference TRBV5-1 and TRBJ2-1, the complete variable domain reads KAGVTQTPRYLIKTRGQQVTLSCSPISGHRSVSWYQQTPGQGLQFLFEYFSETQRNKGNFPGRFSGRQFSNSRSEMNVSTLELGDSALYLCASSADVIGQFFGPGTRLTVL.

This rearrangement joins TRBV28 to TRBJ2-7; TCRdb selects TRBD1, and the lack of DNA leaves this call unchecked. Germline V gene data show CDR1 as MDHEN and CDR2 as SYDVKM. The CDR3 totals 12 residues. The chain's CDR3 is CATGTDSYEQYF.

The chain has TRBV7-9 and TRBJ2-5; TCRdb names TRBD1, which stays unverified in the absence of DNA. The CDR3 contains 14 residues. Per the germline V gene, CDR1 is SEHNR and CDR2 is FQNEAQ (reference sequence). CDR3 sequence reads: CASSWATGQETQYF.

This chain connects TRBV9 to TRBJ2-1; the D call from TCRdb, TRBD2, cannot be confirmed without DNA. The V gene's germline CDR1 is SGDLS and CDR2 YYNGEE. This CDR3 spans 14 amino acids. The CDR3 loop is CASSASGNYNEQFF.